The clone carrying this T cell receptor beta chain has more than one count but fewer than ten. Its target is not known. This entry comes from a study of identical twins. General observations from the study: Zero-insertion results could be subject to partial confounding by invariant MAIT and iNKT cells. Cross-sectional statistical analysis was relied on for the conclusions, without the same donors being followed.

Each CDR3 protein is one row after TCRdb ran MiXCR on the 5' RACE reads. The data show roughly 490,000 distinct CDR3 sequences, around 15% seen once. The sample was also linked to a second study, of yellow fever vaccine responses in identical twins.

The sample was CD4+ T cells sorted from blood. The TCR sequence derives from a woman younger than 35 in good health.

CDR3 sequence reads: CASSLRQTNNEQFF. The CDR3 DNA follows: TGTGCCAGCAGCTTAAGACAGACTAACAATGAGCAGTTCTTC. The V gene is TRBV7-9, the J gene TRBJ2-1; D is tentatively TRBD1 or TRBD2 (5 bases each). Germline V lookup: CDR1 SEHNR, CDR2 FQNEAQ (reference sequence). This CDR3 has 14 amino acids. Trimming shortened V by 2 bases and J by 5 bases, and 10 bases separated the two germline ends. Full variable domain (missing parts from reference TRBV7-9 and TRBJ2-1): DTGVSQNPRHKITKRGQNVTFRCDPISEHNRLYWYRQTLGQGPEFLTYFQNEAQLEKSRLLSDRFSAERPKGSFSTLEIQRTEQGDSAMYLCASSLRQTNNEQFFGPGTRLTVL.